These 12 T cell receptor beta chains were sequenced from one sample in a study of regulatory and conventional T cells in RAG deficiency. Assay: immunoSEQ multiplex PCR; the TCRdb copy retains only in-frame clones and omits some. There are about 9,500 clones in the sample; approximately 88% occur only once, and around 1.2% lies in the top ten. The sorted regulatory T cells were CD4+, CD25-high and CD127-low, with genomic DNA sequenced. The data were also submitted as part of a second study, on regulatory T cells. From that report: Amplification used 52 TRBV primers and 13 TRBJ primers.

Material for sequencing was Tregs sorted from blood. The receptor source for this set is a human donor in good health.

The gene calls are TRBV28 and TRBJ1-5, with D maybe TRBD1 (6 bases). Deletions cut 6 bases from V and 2 bases from J, with 14 bases between. The germline gives CDR1 MDHEN, CDR2 SYDVKM. The CDR3 is 15 amino acids. The CDR3 region has the DNA TGTGCCAGCAGGGCAGGGGATGTCGGCAATCAGCCCCAGCATTTT. Protein sequence: CASRAGDVGNQPQHF.

This clone showed up just a few times. This chain connects TRBV2 to TRBJ1-5; maybe TRBD1 (5 bases). The V end was cut by 6 bases, the J end by 11 bases, with 17 bases between. The CDR3 spans 13 residues. From germline, CDR1 is SNHLY and CDR2 FYNNEI. The CDR3 DNA reads TGTGCCAGCAGATCCGACAGTCCCGTCTCCCAGCATTTT. This encodes CASRSDSPVSQHF.

The chain is built from TRBV7-2 and TRBJ2-7; 12 nucleotides line up with TRBD1. Germline assignment: CDR1 SGHTA and CDR2 FQGNSA. V dropped 2 bases and J dropped 5; count of bases not matched to a gene: 4. The CDR3 is made up of 15 amino acids. The CDR3, as DNA: TGTGCCAGCAGCTTATTGGGACAGGGGGCCCACGAGCAGTACTTC. Translated: CASSLLGQGAHEQYF.

This clone appeared a single time. The rearrangement uses TRBV14 and TRBJ2-2, with D perhaps matching TRBD2 (5 bases). The germline CDR1 and CDR2 sequences are SGHDN and FVKESK. The CDR3 contains 14 residues. Trimming took 3 bases from V and 8 from J, leaving 13 bases between them. Here the CDR3 reads CASSQSWRRGELFF. CDR3 coding DNA: TGTGCCAGCAGCCAGAGTTGGAGGCGAGGGGAGCTGTTTTTT.

J is TRBJ2-2 and V is TRBV19; 11 bases are shared with TRBD2. In germline, CDR1 is LNHDA, CDR2 SQIVND (reference sequence). V lost 6 bases to trimming and J lost 2 bases; unmatched junction nucleotides: 8. The CDR3 has 17 amino acids. The CDR3 DNA reads as TGTGCCAGTAGCATCCCGGGACTAGCGGACAACACCGGGGAGCTGTTTTTT. It specifies CASSIPGLADNTGELFF.

The chain is built from TRBV4-2 and TRBJ2-5, with 13 bases identical to TRBD2. This CDR3 contains 15 residues. V was clipped by 6 bases and J by 3 bases; unmatched bases: 4. Germline values: CDR1 LGHNA, CDR2 YNFKEQ. CDR3 coding DNA: TGTGCCAGCAGAAGAGGGACTAGCGGGAAAGAGACCCAGTACTTC. Translating it yields CASRRGTSGKETQYF.

The gene calls are TRBV11-2 and TRBJ1-3, with D uncertain. This CDR3 contains 13 residues. Trimming took off 1 base at V and 4 bases at J, with 5 bases between the two ends. Germline V lookup: CDR1 SGHAT, CDR2 FQNNGV. CDR3 loop: CASSLGSGNTIYF. The CDR3 coding sequence is TGTGCCAGCAGCTTAGGGTCCGGAAACACCATATATTTT.

This chain uses TRBV30 with TRBJ1-2, with D hard to call. CDR1 and CDR2 (germline): GTSNPN, SVGIG (reference sequence). The CDR3 contains 12 residues. Trimming removed 5 bases from V and 7 bases from J, with 14 bases in between. Here the CDR3 DNA reads TGTGCCTGGGGCGCAGTTGTGGGTGGCTACACCTTC. Amino acids: CAWGAVVGGYTF. Combining the CDR3 with reference TRBV30 and TRBJ1-2 gives the whole variable domain SQTIHQWPATLVQPVGSPLSLECTVEGTSNPNLYWYRQAAGRGLQLLFYSVGIGQISSEVPQNLSASRPQDRQFILSSKKLLLSDSGFYLCAWGAVVGGYTFGSGTRLTVV.

J is TRBJ2-2 and V is TRBV27; D unclear. The germline V and J ends were trimmed by 2 bases and 0 bases, with 7 bases remaining between them. This CDR3 contains 15 residues. Germline-derived CDR1 and CDR2 are MNHEY and SMNVEV (reference sequence). The CDR3 protein is CASSLTVANTGELFF. The CDR3 DNA reads TGTGCCAGCAGTTTAACAGTCGCGAACACCGGGGAGCTGTTTTTT.

This chain uses TRBV7-2 with TRBJ2-7; 12 positions match TRBD2. CDR1 SGHTA and CDR2 FQGNSA come from the germline V gene. V shed 3 bases and J 0 bases; nucleotides not matched to a gene: 6. This CDR3 contains 17 residues. The CDR3 spells CASSFPSGRVNSYEQYF. The CDR3 region has the DNA TGTGCCAGCAGCTTCCCTAGCGGGAGGGTTAACTCCTACGAGCAGTACTTC.

This chain uses TRBV27 with TRBJ1-1; 7 nucleotides line up with TRBD1. Germline assignment: CDR1 MNHEY and CDR2 SMNVEV (reference sequence). With V trimmed by 2 bases and J by 3 bases, 3 bases remained unmatched. The CDR3 runs to 14 residues. The CDR3 DNA reads as TGTGCCAGCAGTTTAGGCGACAGGGACACTGAAGCTTTCTTT. Translated, it gives CASSLGDRDTEAFF.

The chain couples TRBV7-8 to TRBJ1-2; D gene unclear. The germline V gene encodes CDR1 SGHVS and CDR2 FQNEAQ. This CDR3 is built from 13 residues. Trimming shortened V by 2 bases and J by 4 bases, and 8 bases separated the two germline ends. This CDR3 is CASSLYLSYGYTF. CDR3 coding DNA: TGTGCCAGCAGCTTATATCTGAGCTATGGCTACACCTTC.